This T cell receptor (beta chain) stems from a study of response to subunit inactivated influenza vaccine. A few counts support this clonotype. Antigen: not known. CDR1 is SGHVS, CDR2 FQNEAQ, per germline. The trim removed 5 bases at V and 8 bases at J, leaving 6 bases unmatched. The CDR3 consists of 14 residues. Regarding the study as a whole: Only a handful of new T cells, the authors suggested, are recruited with each seasonal influenza vaccination.

One entry per CDR3 protein results from TCRdb running MiXCR on the RT-PCR reads. This table has roughly 460,000 distinct CDR3 sequences, 9.5% to 13% appearing once. The rearrangement joins TRBV7-8 to TRBJ2-1, with 10 bases lining up with TRBD2. This clonotype was sampled from a man aged 45-65 years who received an inactivated influenza vaccine. Material: PBMCs from blood, obtained more than 35 days after vaccination. In DNA, the CDR3 is TGTGCCAGCAGCAAGCGGGAGGGGATCGATGAGCAGTTCTTC. Its protein is CASSKREGIDEQFF.